These 5 T cell receptor beta chains were all obtained from the same sample, sequenced in a study of blood T cells in healthy people across ages. A sample-barcoded 5' primer and a J-beta primer mix were used in a second PCR of roughly 7 to 11 cycles. MiXCR, applied by TCRdb to the 5' RACE reads, yields one record per CDR3 protein. The table includes roughly 900,000 distinct CDR3 sequences, around 26% detected once. Sequencing used blood. Every receptor here comes from an elderly woman in good health.

This chain joins TRBV7-9 and TRBJ2-7, with D possibly being TRBD2 (6 bases). The CDR3 length is 12 residues. Germline V gene lookup returns CDR1 SEHNR and CDR2 FQNEAQ (reference sequence). Between the trimmed V and J ends, which lost 7 bases and 2 bases, there was a span of 9 bases. The CDR3 region is CASTGDAYEQYF. The DNA for the CDR3 is TGTGCCAGCACGGGAGACGCCTACGAGCAGTACTTC. The full variable domain, with the rest looked up from reference TRBV7-9 and TRBJ2-7, is DTGVSQNPRHKITKRGQNVTFRCDPISEHNRLYWYRQTLGQGPEFLTYFQNEAQLEKSRLLSDRFSAERPKGSFSTLEIQRTEQGDSAMYLCASTGDAYEQYFGPGTRLTVT.

The chain employs TRBV5-6 and TRBJ1-4; the D is unclear. Deletions cut 0 bases from V and 8 bases from J, with 8 bases between. Germline V gives CDR1 SGHDT, CDR2 YYEEEE. This CDR3 contains 13 residues. CDR3 loop: CASSLGFAEKLFF. The CDR3 coding sequence is TGTGCCAGCAGCTTGGGGTTCGCGGAAAAACTGTTTTTT.

This clonotype was seen more than once but under ten times. A read error is possible here, since a much larger clone lies one base away. The chain is built from TRBV20-1 and TRBJ2-3; D might be TRBD1 (5 bases). Germline assignment: CDR1 DFQATT and CDR2 SNEGSKA (reference sequence). CDR3 size: 13 residues. The CDR3 here is CSARDPDTDSQYF. DNA for the CDR3: TGCAGTGCTAGAGATCCGGACACAGATTCGCAGTATTTT.

This clonotype showed up many times. The CDR3 bases are TGTGCCAGCGGGGGGAATCAGCCCCAGCATTTT. This codes for CASGGNQPQHF. The chain carries TRBV12-3 or TRBV12-4 and TRBJ1-5, with D possibly matching TRBD1 (5 bases). The V gene lost 8 bases and the J gene lost 4 bases, with 6 bases spanning the gap. The CDR3 runs to 11 residues.

The V and J genes are TRBV5-1 and TRBJ2-1; tentatively, D is TRBD2 (7 bases). This CDR3 has 16 residues. Germline V gene lookup returns CDR1 SGHRS and CDR2 YFSETQ. V was clipped by 2 bases and J by 6 bases, with 18 bases between them. This CDR3 is CASSLYGRGAFNEQFF. The CDR3 bases are TGCGCCAGCAGCTTATATGGACGGGGGGCCTTCAATGAGCAGTTCTTC. The full variable domain, in which reference TRBV5-1 and TRBJ2-1 provide the parts outside the CDR3, is KAGVTQTPRYLIKTRGQQVTLSCSPISGHRSVSWYQQTPGQGLQFLFEYFSETQRNKGNFPGRFSGRQFSNSRSEMNVSTLELGDSALYLCASSLYGRGAFNEQFFGPGTRLTVL.